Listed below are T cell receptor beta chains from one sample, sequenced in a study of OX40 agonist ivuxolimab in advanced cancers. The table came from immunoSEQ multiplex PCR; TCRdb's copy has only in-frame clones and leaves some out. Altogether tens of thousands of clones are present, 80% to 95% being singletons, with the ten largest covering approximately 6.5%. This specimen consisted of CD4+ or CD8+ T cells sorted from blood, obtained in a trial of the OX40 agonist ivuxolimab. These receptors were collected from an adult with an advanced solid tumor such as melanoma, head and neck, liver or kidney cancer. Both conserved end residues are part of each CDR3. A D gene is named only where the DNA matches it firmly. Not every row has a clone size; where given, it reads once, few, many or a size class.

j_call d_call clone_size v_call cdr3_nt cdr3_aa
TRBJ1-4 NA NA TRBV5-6 TGTGCCGGCAGTCGGTGGGGTACAACGGGTGAAAAACTGTTTTTT CAGSRWGTTGEKLFF
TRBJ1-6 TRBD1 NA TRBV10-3 TGTGCCACCTCGACAGGGGCTAATTCACCCCTCCACTTT CATSTGANSPLHF
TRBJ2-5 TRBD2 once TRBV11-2 TGTGCCAGCAGCCCGGGACTAGCGGAAGAGACCCAGTACTTC CASSPGLAEETQYF
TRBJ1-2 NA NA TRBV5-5 TGTGCCAGCAGCCTGACAGAAAACTATGGCTACACCTTC CASSLTENYGYTF
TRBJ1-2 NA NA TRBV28 TGTGCCAGCTCACAGGGTTGGTATGGCTACACCTTC CASSQGWYGYTF
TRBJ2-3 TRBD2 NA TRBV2 TGTGCCAGCAGCGGGACTAGCGCAGACACAGATACGCAGTATTTT CASSGTSADTDTQYF
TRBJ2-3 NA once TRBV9 TGTGCCAGCAGCGTAAATCCTTCGGATACGCAGTATTTT CASSVNPSDTQYF
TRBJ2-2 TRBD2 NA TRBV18 TGTGCCAGCTATACCGGGACTACGAACACCGGGGAGCTGTTTTTT CASYTGTTNTGELFF
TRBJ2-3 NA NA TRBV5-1 TGCGCCAGCAGCTTGGGACCCGCCGGGACACAACACACAGATACGCAGTATTTT CASSLGPAGTQHTDTQYF
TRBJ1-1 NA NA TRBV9 TGTGCCAGCAGCGCGCATCGAGGGGGGTACACTGAAGCTTTCTTT CASSAHRGGYTEAFF
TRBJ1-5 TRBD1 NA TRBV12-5 TGTGCTAGTGGTTTGGCCCCACAGGGGAAAGATCAGCCCCAGCATTTT CASGLAPQGKDQPQHF
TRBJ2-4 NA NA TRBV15 TGTGCCACCAGCAGAGATGGCTGGAGACAGCGAGTTCAGTACTTC CATSRDGWRQRVQYF
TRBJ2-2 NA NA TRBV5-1 TGCGCCAGCAGCTCTACAAAGACTAGCGGGGAGCTGTTTTTT CASSSTKTSGELFF
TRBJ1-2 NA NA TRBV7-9 TGTGCCAGCAGCCTCTCCTGGGAGGGATCGGTTGGCTACACCTTC CASSLSWEGSVGYTF
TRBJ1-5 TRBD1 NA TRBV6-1 TGTGCCAGCACCATCGGACAGGGCGGCAATCAGCCCCAGCATTTT CASTIGQGGNQPQHF
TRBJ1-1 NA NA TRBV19 TGTGCCAGTAATCGCCGGTTGAACACTGAAGCTTTCTTT CASNRRLNTEAFF
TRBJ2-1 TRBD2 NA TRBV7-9 TGTGCCAGCAGCTCGGGGTCGGGACTAGCGGGTGCAGGGGGGCAGTTCTTC CASSSGSGLAGAGGQFF
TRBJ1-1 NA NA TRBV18 TGTGCCAGCTCACCACAGGGGTACACTGAAGCTTTCTTT CASSPQGYTEAFF
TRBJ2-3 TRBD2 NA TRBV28 TGTGCCAGCAGTTTGGCGGGAGTGGCAGATACGCAGTATTTT CASSLAGVADTQYF